The next 32 T cell receptor beta chains were all read from a single sample in a study of blood T cell repertoires in COVID-19 (dated by TCRdb to 2018 to 2020). Receptors were amplified or captured by the immunoSEQ multiplex PCR assay. The clones in this table, taken by TCRdb from immuneACCESS, are in-frame only. Not every clone is retained; where verified, under half of the shortfall comes from an unresolved V gene, and the cause of the rest is unknown. This sample is represented by roughly 81,000 clones; about 85% of them were singletons. Around 3.3% of the sample goes to the ten largest clones. Sequencing used peripheral blood. These receptors all stem from an elderly woman with COVID-19, enrolled during active disease.

This sequence joins TRBV27 and TRBJ1-3; TRBD1 is a possible D gene (5 bases). Germline CDR1 and CDR2: MNHEY and SMNVEV (reference sequence). V dropped 6 bases and J dropped 0 bases, with 24 bases sitting between them. The CDR3 is 19 residues long. The CDR3 region is CASSLAPPGLLRSGNTIYF. CDR3 coding DNA: TGTGCCAGCAGCCTTGCCCCCCCGGGACTCCTCCGCTCTGGAAACACCATATATTTT.

The chain carries TRBV9 and TRBJ2-1; the match to TRBD2 covers 16 bases. Germline lookup yields CDR1 SGDLS and CDR2 YYNGEE. V dropped 4 bases and J dropped 12; count of bases not matched to a gene: 10. The CDR3 runs 16 residues. CDR3 in DNA: TGTGCCAGCAGCAAAGCCGGGACTAGCGGGGGGGCAAGGCAGTTCTTC. Amino acid sequence: CASSKAGTSGGARQFF.

A few counts support this clone. The chain joins TRBV27 to TRBJ1-2; D gene ambiguous. The CDR3 consists of 12 residues. CDR1 is MNHEY, CDR2 SMNVEV, per germline (reference sequence). Trimming left V 3 bases short and J 4 bases short, with 6 bases between. The CDR3 sequence: CASSFSGYGYTF. In nucleotides, the CDR3 is TGTGCCAGCAGTTTCTCGGGCTATGGCTACACCTTC.

This clone has a single count. V and J are TRBV19 and TRBJ1-1, with 9 bases fitting TRBD1. The CDR3 runs to 14 residues. Germline V gene lookup returns CDR1 LNHDA and CDR2 SQIVND (reference sequence). V gave up 9 bases and J gave up 3 bases; unmatched junction bases: 8. This CDR3 reads CASLQGASDTEAFF. CDR3 in DNA: TGTGCCAGCCTACAGGGGGCGTCGGACACTGAAGCTTTCTTT.

The genes are TRBV7-3 and TRBJ2-7, with D perhaps TRBD2 (6 bases). The length of the CDR3 is 14 residues. CDR1 SGHTA and CDR2 FQGTGA come from the germline V gene. V was shortened by 6 bases and J by 9 bases, with 21 bases between the two germline ends. CDR3 DNA: TGTGCCAGCAGTCCCGATCTTTACGGGAGTAGGCAGTACTTC. Translating gives CASSPDLYGSRQYF.

The chain links TRBV20-1 to TRBJ2-3, with 13 bases that match TRBD2. Trimming took 3 bases from V and 6 from J; bases not matched to a gene: 6. CDR1 is DFQATT and CDR2 is SNEGSKA in the germline V gene (reference sequence). The CDR3 covers 15 residues. The CDR3 nucleotides are TGCAGTGCTAGTGTACTAGCGGGAGGGGGGGATACGCAGTATTTT. Translating it yields CSASVLAGGGDTQYF.

The rearrangement joins TRBV18 to TRBJ2-1; TRBD2 is a possible D gene (6 bases). The V end lost 10 bases, the J end lost 4 bases, and 11 bases lay between the germline ends. CDR1 KGHSH and CDR2 LQKENI come from the germline V gene. This CDR3 contains 12 residues. CDR3 DNA sequence: TGTGCCACGTCCGGACTATACAATGAGCAGTTCTTC. Translated: CATSGLYNEQFF.

The genes are TRBV6-5 and TRBJ2-7; 7 positions agree with TRBD2. The CDR3 is 13 amino acids. The junction had 14 bases not matched to a gene; V was cut back by 6 bases and J by 12 bases. Germline CDR1 and CDR2: MNHEY and SVGAGI. CDR3 protein: CASRGSGTVLRYF. The DNA of the CDR3 is TGTGCCAGCAGAGGCAGCGGGACGGTTCTGCGGTACTTC.

The chain carries TRBV27 and TRBJ1-5; D is possibly TRBD1 (5 bases). Per the germline V gene, CDR1 is MNHEY and CDR2 is SMNVEV (reference sequence). The CDR3 sequence is 15 residues long. V shed 5 bases and J shed 7 bases, with 18 bases lying between them. CDR3 amino acids: CASSPHGGIWQPQHF. CDR3 bases: TGTGCCAGCAGTCCTCATGGGGGGATTTGGCAGCCCCAGCATTTT.

The J gene is TRBJ1-3, the V gene TRBV19, with a possible D match to TRBD1 (6 bases). The CDR3 is 15 amino acids. Per the germline V gene, CDR1 is LNHDA and CDR2 is SQIVND (reference sequence). Trimming removed 6 bases at V and 2 bases at J, with 14 bases between. The CDR3 DNA follows: TGTGCCAGTAGAGACAGGTTCGGTCCTGGAAACACCATATATTTT. This sequence encodes CASRDRFGPGNTIYF.

V gene TRBV12-3 or TRBV12-4 combines with J gene TRBJ2-7, with D perhaps TRBD1 (6 bases). V lost 5 bases to trimming and J lost 7 bases, with 15 bases between them. The CDR3 contains 13 residues. The CDR3 loop is CASSRDMEREQYF. Written as DNA, the CDR3 is TGTGCCAGCAGTCGGGACATGGAAAGGGAGCAGTACTTC.

The J gene is TRBJ2-2, the V gene TRBV7-3, with D tentatively TRBD1 (5 bases). Deletions cut 2 bases from V and 2 bases from J, with 15 bases between. CDR1 SGHTA and CDR2 FQGTGA come from the germline V gene. CDR3 length equals 17 residues. The CDR3: CASSLGPGRGNTGELFF. CDR3 nucleotides: TGTGCCAGCAGCTTAGGGCCCGGTAGGGGAAACACCGGGGAGCTGTTTTTT.

The J gene is TRBJ2-2, the V gene TRBV6-5; no firm D call. The CDR3 length is 15 residues. From germline, CDR1 is MNHEY and CDR2 SVGAGI. V gave up 0 bases and J gave up 2 bases, with 7 bases separating them. The CDR3 loop is CASSYSEINTGELFF. In nucleotides, the CDR3 is TGTGCCAGCAGTTACTCGGAGATTAACACCGGGGAGCTGTTTTTT.

The chain employs TRBV10-3 and TRBJ2-6; 7 bases are shared with TRBD1. After removal of 10 bases from V and 2 bases from J, the junction contained 11 bases not matched to a gene. This CDR3 has 16 residues. CDR1 and CDR2 from the germline V gene are ENHRY and SYGVKD. CDR3 in DNA: TGTGCCACCGACCAGGGGGTAGTGGCTGGGGCCAACGTCCTGACTTTC. It translates to CATDQGVVAGANVLTF.

The chain links TRBV6-2 or TRBV6-3 to TRBJ2-2; D is unresolved. CDR1 and CDR2 from the germline V gene are MNHEY and SVGEGT. The CDR3 sequence is 16 residues long. Trimming took off 0 bases at V and 5 bases at J, with 13 bases between the two ends. CDR3 region: CASSYSSFVLTGELFF. The CDR3 DNA reads as TGTGCCAGCAGTTACTCGAGTTTTGTCTTGACCGGGGAGCTGTTTTTT.

The rearrangement links TRBV4-2 to TRBJ2-3, with 12 bases aligning to TRBD2. This CDR3 contains 17 residues. The V gene end was trimmed by 5 bases and the J gene end by 1 base; junction bases not matched to a gene: 7. Germline-derived CDR1 and CDR2 are LGHNA and YNFKEQ. As DNA, the CDR3 is TGTGCCAGCAGCATGAATCCTAGCGGGGGGGGCACAGATACGCAGTATTTT. Translation: CASSMNPSGGGTDTQYF.

This clone was seen a single time. The rearrangement links TRBV6-2 or TRBV6-3 to TRBJ1-2; D not resolved. The germline V gene encodes CDR1 MNHEY and CDR2 SVGEGT. The CDR3 contains 13 residues. V was trimmed by 5 bases and J by 3 bases, leaving 10 bases between them. As DNA, the CDR3 is TGTGCCAGCAGTCTTGGAGGAGACTATGGCTACACCTTC. Translation gives CASSLGGDYGYTF.

V is TRBV18 and J is TRBJ2-5, with unresolved D. Trimming shortened V by 2 bases and J by 0 bases, and 10 bases separated the two germline ends. Germline V gives CDR1 KGHSH, CDR2 LQKENI. There are 15 residues in the CDR3. The CDR3 protein is CASSPFSEYQETQYF. The CDR3 DNA reads as TGTGCCAGCTCACCATTTTCGGAGTACCAAGAGACCCAGTACTTC.

The rearrangement joins TRBV27 to TRBJ2-5, with 9 bases lining up with TRBD2. Germline loops: CDR1 MNHEY, CDR2 SMNVEV (reference sequence). The CDR3 has 15 residues. V shed 3 bases, J shed 5 bases, and the junction held 7 bases outside the gene matches. In nucleotides, the CDR3 is TGTGCCAGCAGTTTGGGCGGGGGGGCCCATGAGACCCAGTACTTC. Translated, it gives CASSLGGGAHETQYF.

The rearrangement links TRBV30 to TRBJ2-7; D is uncertain. The CDR3 runs to 11 residues. The V gene's germline CDR1 is GTSNPN and CDR2 SVGIG (reference sequence). V was pared by 1 base and J by 3 bases, with 4 bases between. The CDR3 loop is CAWSAFYEQYF. CDR3 sequence (DNA): TGTGCCTGGAGTGCGTTCTACGAGCAGTACTTC.

This clone was counted between two and nine times. V gene TRBV3-1 (or the pseudogene TRBV3-2) combines with J gene TRBJ1-6; no reliable D call. Germline lookup yields CDR1 LGHDT and CDR2 YNNKEL (reference sequence). Trimming removed 5 bases from V and 10 bases from J, with 21 bases in between. The CDR3 covers 16 residues. The CDR3: CASSKRIRPGGSPLHF. CDR3 coding DNA: TGTGCCAGCAGCAAACGCATACGTCCGGGTGGGTCACCCCTCCACTTT.

The chain employs TRBV19 and TRBJ2-7, with D tentatively TRBD1 (5 bases). The CDR3 loop spans 14 amino acids. Germline V CDR1 and CDR2: LNHDA, SQIVND (reference sequence). V dropped 2 bases and J dropped 1 base, with 9 bases sitting between them. The CDR3 reads CASSIRTRSYEQYF. CDR3 sequence (DNA): TGTGCCAGTAGTATAAGGACACGATCCTACGAGCAGTACTTC.

V usage is TRBV7-6 and J usage is TRBJ2-3; 9 bases match TRBD2. The ends lost 3 bases at V and 5 bases at J; junction bases unmatched: 18. This CDR3 is built from 19 residues. The germline V gene encodes CDR1 SGHVS and CDR2 FNYEAQ. The CDR3, as DNA: TGTGCCAGCAGCTTTCCTGCAGGGATCCTAGCGGGACTTGGAGATACGCAGTATTTT. The encoded protein is CASSFPAGILAGLGDTQYF.

The chain is built from TRBV2 and TRBJ2-7; D is possibly TRBD2 (6 bases). Germline V lookup: CDR1 SNHLY, CDR2 FYNNEI. V was cut by 4 bases and J by 6 bases, with 13 bases left in between. The CDR3 loop spans 13 amino acids. CDR3 amino acids: CASSGDWSGEQYF. In nucleotides, the CDR3 is TGTGCCAGCAGTGGGGACTGGAGCGGCGAGCAGTACTTC.

This rearrangement joins TRBV7-9 to TRBJ1-2; D unresolved. This CDR3 comprises 14 residues. The germline V gene has CDR1 SEHNR and CDR2 FQNEAQ (reference sequence). V was clipped by 2 bases and J by 5 bases, with 12 bases between them. CDR3 DNA sequence: TGTGCCAGCAGCTTAACAGATGCACTTTATGGCTACACCTTC. Its translation: CASSLTDALYGYTF.

This chain joins TRBV28 and TRBJ2-5, with 11 bases fitting TRBD1. The germline V gene encodes CDR1 MDHEN and CDR2 SYDVKM. V lost 4 bases and J lost 3; bases outside the gene matches: 1. This CDR3 has 14 amino acids. The CDR3 DNA follows: TGTGCCAGCAGTTGGACAGGGGGCAAAGAGACCCAGTACTTC. Translated: CASSWTGGKETQYF.

This rearrangement joins TRBV15 to TRBJ1-3; TRBD1 agrees at 9 bases. V lost 8 bases and J lost 5; bases outside the gene matches: 7. Germline CDR1 and CDR2: LNHNV and YYDKDF (reference sequence). The CDR3 runs to 14 residues. The CDR3 region is CATQGQGRRNTIYF. The CDR3 bases are TGTGCCACCCAAGGACAGGGGCGAAGAAACACCATATATTTT.

The chain has TRBV4-3 and TRBJ1-1, with D possibly TRBD1 on 6 matching bases. Germline V gives CDR1 LGHNA, CDR2 YSLEER. The CDR3 has 13 residues. Trimming shortened V by 1 base and J by 11 bases, and 14 bases separated the two germline ends. CDR3 protein: CASSQGRGLWAFF. DNA of the CDR3: TGCGCCAGCAGCCAAGGCAGGGGATTATGGGCTTTCTTT.

V usage is TRBV6-5 and J usage is TRBJ1-2; the match to TRBD1 covers 7 bases. The V and J ends lost 2 bases and 10 bases, in that order; junction bases with no gene match: 7. This CDR3 is 13 amino acids long. Per germline, CDR1 MNHEY and CDR2 SVGAGI. The CDR3 DNA sequence: TGTGCCAGCAGTTACACTGACAGGGTACCCTACACCTTC. The encoded protein is CASSYTDRVPYTF.

The chain carries TRBV2 and TRBJ2-4; D gene ambiguous. Per germline, CDR1 SNHLY and CDR2 FYNNEI. Trimming cost V 6 bases and J 0 bases, with 15 bases left between them. CDR3 length equals 16 residues. The CDR3 nucleotides read TGTGCCAGCAGCCTGCCAGAAGTCCTAGCCAAAAACATTCAGTACTTC. It translates to CASSLPEVLAKNIQYF.

To note about this clone: The identical CDR3 is also encoded by other nucleotide sequences in the sample. This rearrangement joins TRBV18 to TRBJ1-1; D call uncertain. The germline V gene has CDR1 KGHSH and CDR2 LQKENI. V gave up 3 bases and J gave up 1 base, with 6 bases separating them. The CDR3 covers 13 residues. The CDR3 DNA reads TGTGCCAGCTCACCGAGGCAGAACACTGAAGCTTTCTTT. Protein product: CASSPRQNTEAFF.

In its sample, this clone was seen a few times. This chain uses TRBV18 with TRBJ2-7, with TRBD1 matching over 8 bases. J was trimmed by 0 bases and V by 10 bases; bases with no gene match: 8. This CDR3 has 14 residues. CDR1 KGHSH and CDR2 LQKENI come from the germline V gene. The CDR3 is CATRQTGASYEQYF. CDR3 DNA sequence: TGTGCCACCCGACAGACAGGGGCCTCCTACGAGCAGTACTTC.